This T cell receptor (beta chain) was observed in a study of beta chain features in type 1 diabetes. The germline gives CDR1 MNHNY, CDR2 SVGAGI (reference sequence). With 0 bases removed from V and 8 bases from J, the gap between germline ends came to 19 bases. This CDR3 comprises 16 residues. This clone was detected only a few times. Every isolated RNA sample was fully reverse transcribed, so sequencing captured expressed TCRB transcripts. The table came from immunoSEQ multiplex PCR; TCRdb's copy has only in-frame clones and leaves some out. Of about 180,000 clones listed, about an eighth are singletons.

The source material was central memory CD4+ T cells from blood. The chain joins TRBV6-6 to TRBJ1-2, with a tentative D call TRBD1 (5 bases). This TCR was sampled from a woman aged 18-29 years in good health. This CDR3 reads CASSYSTGGGVSGYTF. DNA for the CDR3: TGTGCCAGCAGTTACTCGACCGGCGGGGGGGTAAGCGGCTACACCTTC.